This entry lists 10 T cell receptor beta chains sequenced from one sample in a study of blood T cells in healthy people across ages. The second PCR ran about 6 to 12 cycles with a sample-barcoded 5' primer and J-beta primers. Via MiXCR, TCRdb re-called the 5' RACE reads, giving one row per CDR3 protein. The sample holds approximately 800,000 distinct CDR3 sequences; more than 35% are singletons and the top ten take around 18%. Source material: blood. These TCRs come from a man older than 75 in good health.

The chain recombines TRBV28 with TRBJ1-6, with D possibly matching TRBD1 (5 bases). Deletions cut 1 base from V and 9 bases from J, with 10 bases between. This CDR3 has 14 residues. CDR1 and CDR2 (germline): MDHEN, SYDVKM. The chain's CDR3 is CASSLYGTGSPLHF. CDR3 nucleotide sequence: TGTGCCAGCAGTTTATACGGGACTGGTTCACCCCTCCACTTT. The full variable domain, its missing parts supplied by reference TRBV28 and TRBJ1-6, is DVKVTQSSRYLVKRTGEKVFLECVQDMDHENMFWYRQDPGLGLRLIYFSYDVKMKEKGDIPEGYSVSREKKERFSLILESASTNQTSMYLCASSLYGTGSPLHFGNGTRLTVT.

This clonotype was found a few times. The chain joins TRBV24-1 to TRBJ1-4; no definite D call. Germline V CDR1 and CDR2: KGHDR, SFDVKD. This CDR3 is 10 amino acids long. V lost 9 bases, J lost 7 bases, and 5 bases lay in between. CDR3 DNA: TGTGCCACCTGCGGTGAAAAACTGTTTTTT. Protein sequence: CATCGEKLFF.

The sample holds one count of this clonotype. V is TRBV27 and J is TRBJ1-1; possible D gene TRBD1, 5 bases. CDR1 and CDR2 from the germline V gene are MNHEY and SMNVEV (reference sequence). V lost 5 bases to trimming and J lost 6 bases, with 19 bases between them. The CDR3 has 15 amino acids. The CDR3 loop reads CASSPVPTATAEAFF. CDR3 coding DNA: TGTGCCAGCAGTCCCGTCCCCACCGCGACAGCTGAAGCTTTCTTT.

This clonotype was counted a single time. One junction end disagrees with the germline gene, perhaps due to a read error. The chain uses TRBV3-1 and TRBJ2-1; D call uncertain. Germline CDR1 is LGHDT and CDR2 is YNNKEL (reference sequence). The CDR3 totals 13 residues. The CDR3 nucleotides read TGTGCCGGCAGCCTAGGACGCAACAATGAGCAGTTCTTC. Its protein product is CAGSLGRNNEQFF.

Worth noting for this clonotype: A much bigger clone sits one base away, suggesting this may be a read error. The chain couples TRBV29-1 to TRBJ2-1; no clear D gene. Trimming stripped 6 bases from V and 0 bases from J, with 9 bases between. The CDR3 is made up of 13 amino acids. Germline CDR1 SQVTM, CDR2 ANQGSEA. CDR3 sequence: CSVASDSYNEQFF. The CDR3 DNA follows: TGCAGCGTGGCTAGTGACTCCTACAATGAGCAGTTCTTC.

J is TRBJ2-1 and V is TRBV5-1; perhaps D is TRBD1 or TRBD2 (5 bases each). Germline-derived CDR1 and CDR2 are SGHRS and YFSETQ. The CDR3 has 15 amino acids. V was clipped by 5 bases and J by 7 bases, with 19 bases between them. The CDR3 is CASRIGTGGPNEQFF. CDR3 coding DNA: TGCGCCAGCAGAATTGGGACGGGTGGCCCTAATGAGCAGTTCTTC.

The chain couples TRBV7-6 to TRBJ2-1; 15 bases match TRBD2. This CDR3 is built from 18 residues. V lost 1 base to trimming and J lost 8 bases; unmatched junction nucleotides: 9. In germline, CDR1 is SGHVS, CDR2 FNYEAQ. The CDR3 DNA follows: TGTGCCAGCAGCTTAGGAGGACTAGCGGGAGGGCCGATCGATGAGCAGTTCTTC. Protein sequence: CASSLGGLAGGPIDEQFF.

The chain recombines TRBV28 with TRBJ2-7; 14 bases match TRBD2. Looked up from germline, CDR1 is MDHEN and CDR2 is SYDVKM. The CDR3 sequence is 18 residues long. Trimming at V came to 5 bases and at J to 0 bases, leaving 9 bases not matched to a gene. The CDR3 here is CASSNPGLAGASSYEQYF. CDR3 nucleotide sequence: TGTGCCAGCAGTAACCCGGGACTAGCGGGGGCCAGCTCCTACGAGCAGTACTTC. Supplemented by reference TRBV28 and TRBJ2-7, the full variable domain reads DVKVTQSSRYLVKRTGEKVFLECVQDMDHENMFWYRQDPGLGLRLIYFSYDVKMKEKGDIPEGYSVSREKKERFSLILESASTNQTSMYLCASSNPGLAGASSYEQYFGPGTRLTVT.

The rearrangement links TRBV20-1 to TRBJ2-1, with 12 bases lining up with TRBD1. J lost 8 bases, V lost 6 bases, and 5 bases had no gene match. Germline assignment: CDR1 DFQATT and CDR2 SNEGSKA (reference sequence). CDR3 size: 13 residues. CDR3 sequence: CSAPGQGAYEQFF. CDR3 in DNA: TGCAGTGCGCCGGGACAGGGGGCGTATGAGCAGTTCTTC.

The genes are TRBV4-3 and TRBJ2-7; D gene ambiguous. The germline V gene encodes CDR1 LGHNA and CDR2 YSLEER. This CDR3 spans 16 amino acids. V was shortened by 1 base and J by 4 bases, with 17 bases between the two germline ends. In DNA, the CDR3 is TGCGCCAGCAGCCAAGGTCTCACGAGAGTCGGGTACGAGCAGTACTTC. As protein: CASSQGLTRVGYEQYF.